The clone carrying this T cell receptor beta chain turned up a few times. The antigen remains unidentified. This sample was taken from a study of glioma-infiltrating T cells. Notes on the study in general: CDR3 overlap between tissue and blood was very small. Above-expected tissue-blood divergence occurred in all gliomas, most in low-grade ones.

TCR alpha and beta CDR3 regions were amplified from RNA using iRepertoire nested multiplex PCR. Tissue mRNA or PBMC total RNA, 100-400 ng, went into one-step reverse transcription and amplification. MiXCR, applied by TCRdb to the multiplex PCR reads, yields one record per CDR3 protein. The sample lists about 140,000 distinct CDR3 sequences, about two fifths seen once, with around 18% in the top ten. V lost 0 bases and J 2 bases, leaving 5 bases between the germline ends. The CDR3 is made up of 14 amino acids. Germline CDR1 and CDR2: LNHNV and YYDKDF (reference sequence). The receptor was isolated from a human donor with low-grade glioma or glioblastoma, undergoing nonglioma brain surgery, or in good health (not recorded which). Source material: glioma tissue, nonneoplastic brain tissue, or PBMCs (not recorded which). The genes are TRBV15 and TRBJ2-1, with D uncertain. The CDR3 nucleotides read TGTGCCACCAGCAGAGAAGGACCCTACAATGAGCAGTTCTTC. Protein sequence: CATSREGPYNEQFF. Filled out from reference TRBV15 and TRBJ2-1, the complete variable domain reads DAMVIQNPRYQVTQFGKPVTLSCSQTLNHNVMYWYQQKSSQAPKLLFHYYDKDFNNEADTPDNFQSRRPNTSFCFLDIRSPGLGDTAMYLCATSREGPYNEQFFGPGTRLTVL.